These T cell receptor beta chains were read from a single sample in a study of CD8 T cells in ankylosing spondylitis. TCRdb analysed the 5' RACE reads with MiXCR anew, one entry per CDR3 protein. This table has 55,000 or so distinct CDR3 sequences, approximately 8% appearing once. The sample comprised blood, either unsorted or a sorted T cell fraction (not recorded which). The receptor source for this set is a female donor with ankylosing spondylitis or in good health (not recorded which). Each CDR3 is given with its conserved first and last residue. The D gene is left open where the match is weak. Only some rows state a clone size, as once, few, many or a class for expanded clones.

j_call | clone_size | v_call | d_call | cdr3_nt | cdr3_aa
TRBJ2-1 | NA | TRBV6-2/TRBV6-3 | NA | TGTGCCAGCAGTTACGGACCCGGGGGAAACTACAATGAGCAGTTCTTC | CASSYGPGGNYNEQFF
TRBJ2-5 | many | TRBV5-1 | TRBD1 | TGCGCCAGCAGCTTGTGGGACAGGGTAGTACAGGAGACCCAGTACTTC | CASSLWDRVVQETQYF
TRBJ2-1 | once | TRBV5-6 | NA | TGTGCCAGCAGCCCCGGGCCCCTCTTTGAGCAGTTCTTC | CASSPGPLFEQFF
TRBJ1-5 | many | TRBV19 | TRBD1 | TGTGCCAGTACCACAACAGGGGGCAGTCAGCCCCAGCATTTT | CASTTTGGSQPQHF
TRBJ2-4 | many | TRBV29-1 | NA | TGCAGCGTAGCACAGGTAGCCAAAAACATTCAGTACTTC | CSVAQVAKNIQYF
TRBJ1-1 | many | TRBV5-1 | NA | TGCGCCAGCAGCTTGATTCGAAACACTGAAGCTTTCTTT | CASSLIRNTEAFF
TRBJ2-5 | few | TRBV7-2 | TRBD2 | TGTGCCAGCAGCGCTCAGCGGGGGGGCTCGGAGACCCAGTACTTC | CASSAQRGGSETQYF
TRBJ2-3 | NA | TRBV7-8 | NA | TGTGCCAGCAGCGTGGGGCGGGGACAGCGCACAGATACGCAGTATTTT | CASSVGRGQRTDTQYF
TRBJ1-1 | many | TRBV29-1 | TRBD1 | TGCAGCGTTGTAGGGGGCCCGGCGGTAATGAACACTGAAGCTTTCTTT | CSVVGGPAVMNTEAFF
TRBJ2-3 | many | TRBV19 | TRBD2 | TGTGCCAGTAGTATAAATAGCGGGGAAACAGATACGCAGTATTTT | CASSINSGETDTQYF
TRBJ1-3 | many | TRBV20-1 | TRBD1 | TGCAGTGCTAGAAGAATGACAGGGGGCTCTGGAAACACCATATATTTT | CSARRMTGGSGNTIYF
TRBJ2-4 | many | TRBV20-1 | TRBD2 | TGCAGTGCCTCTAAGACTAGCGGGGGATCTCAGTACTTC | CSASKTSGGSQYF
TRBJ1-2 | many | TRBV5-1 | NA | TGCGCCAGCAGCTTGGCCGAGGGGTCTGGCTACACCTTC | CASSLAEGSGYTF
TRBJ2-3 | many | TRBV20-1 | NA | TGCAGTGCAACCCCGGTGGACACAGATACGCAGTATTTT | CSATPVDTDTQYF
TRBJ1-1 | many | TRBV5-1 | NA | TGCGCCAGCAGCAAAGGAAGGACTGAAGCTTTCTTT | CASSKGRTEAFF
TRBJ1-4 | many | TRBV12-3/TRBV12-4 | NA | TGTGCCAGCAGTGGGGACGGTGAAAAACTGTTTTTT | CASSGDGEKLFF
TRBJ2-3 | many | TRBV9 | NA | TGTGCCAGCAGCGTAGCTGTGTCCCGGCAGGGGGGGAATACGCAGTATTTT | CASSVAVSRQGGNTQYF
TRBJ1-1 | many | TRBV5-1 | NA | TGCGCCAGCAGCTGGGCGGGGAACACTGAAGCTTTCTTT | CASSWAGNTEAFF
TRBJ2-3 | many | TRBV3-1 | TRBD1 | TGTGCCAGCACCCTATCCCGATGGACAGGGATCACAGATACGCAGTATTTT | CASTLSRWTGITDTQYF
TRBJ2-4 | NA | TRBV6-4 | NA | TGTGCCAGCAGTGACTCGATACGGGATCCGACCAAAAACATTCAGTACTTC | CASSDSIRDPTKNIQYF
TRBJ1-3 | many | TRBV20-1 | NA | TGCAGTGCTAGAGAACAGGGTCTAGACTACTCTGGAAACACCATATATTTT | CSAREQGLDYSGNTIYF
TRBJ2-1 | many | TRBV18 | NA | TGTGCCAGCTCACCCGGGGCGCGGAATGAGCAGTTCTTC | CASSPGARNEQFF
TRBJ1-2 | many | TRBV5-1 | NA | TGCGCCAGCAGCTTGGAGGGGACCTCTGGCTACACCTTC | CASSLEGTSGYTF
TRBJ2-3 | many | TRBV6-1 | TRBD2 | TGTGCCAGCAGTGAAGGGACTAGCGGGGGAGATACGCAGTATTTT | CASSEGTSGGDTQYF
TRBJ2-5 | NA | TRBV9 | NA | TGTGCCAGCAGCGCCGGGACCACCCAAGAGACCCAGTACTTC | CASSAGTTQETQYF
TRBJ1-2 | many | TRBV20-1 | TRBD1 | TGCAGTGCACCGACAGGGGGGAATGGCTACACCTTC | CSAPTGGNGYTF
TRBJ1-5 | many | TRBV5-1 | NA | TGCGCCAGCAGAGAGAGTTTCAATCAGCCCCAGCATTTT | CASRESFNQPQHF
TRBJ2-5 | many | TRBV20-1 | TRBD2 | TGCAGTGCTCAAGGACTAGCGGGACGCCAAGAGACCCAGTACTTC | CSAQGLAGRQETQYF
TRBJ1-4 | many | TRBV20-1 | TRBD1 | TGCTGTGCTAGACCCTGGGACAGTTGGGATGATGGTGAAAAACTGTTTTTT | CCARPWDSWDDGEKLFF
TRBJ2-5 | many | TRBV6-5 | NA | TGTGCCAGCAGTTACGTCAAGGGGACGTACAGGCGGACCCAGTACTTC | CASSYVKGTYRRTQYF
TRBJ2-7 | few | TRBV18 | NA | TGTGCCAGCTCACCACAGGTCGACAGGGAGGTCTACGAGCAGTACTTC | CASSPQVDREVYEQYF
TRBJ2-7 | NA | TRBV7-2 | NA | TGTGCCAGCAGCTCGGTCAGCCTCTACGAGCAGTACTTC | CASSSVSLYEQYF
TRBJ1-1 | many | TRBV20-1 | NA | TGCAGTGCTAGTGGCGGGCGGGGAAGTATTGGGAACACTGAAGCTTTCTTT | CSASGGRGSIGNTEAFF